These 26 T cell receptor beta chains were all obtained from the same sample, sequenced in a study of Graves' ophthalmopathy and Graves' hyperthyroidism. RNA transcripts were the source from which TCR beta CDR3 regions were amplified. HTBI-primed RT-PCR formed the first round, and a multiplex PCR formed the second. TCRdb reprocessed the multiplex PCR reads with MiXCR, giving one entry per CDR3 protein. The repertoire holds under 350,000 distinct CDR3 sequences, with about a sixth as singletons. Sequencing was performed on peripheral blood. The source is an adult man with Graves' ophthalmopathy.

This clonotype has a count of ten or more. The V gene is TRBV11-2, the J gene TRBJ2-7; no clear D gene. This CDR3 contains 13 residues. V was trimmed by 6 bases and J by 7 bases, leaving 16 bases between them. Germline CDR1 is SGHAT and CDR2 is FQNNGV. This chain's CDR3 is CASSQIMVREQYF. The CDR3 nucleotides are TGTGCCAGCAGTCAAATCATGGTGAGGGAGCAGTACTTC.

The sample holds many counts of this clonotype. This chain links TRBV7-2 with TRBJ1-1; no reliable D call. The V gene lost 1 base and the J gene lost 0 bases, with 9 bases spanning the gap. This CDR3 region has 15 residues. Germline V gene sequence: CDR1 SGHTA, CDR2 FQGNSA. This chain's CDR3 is CASSLVPDMNTEAFF. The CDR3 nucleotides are TGTGCCAGCAGCTTAGTCCCAGACATGAACACTGAAGCTTTCTTT.

The CDR3 loop is CASSQGWLAGRNTGELFF. CDR3 bases: TGCGCCAGCAGCCAAGGATGGCTAGCGGGAAGGAACACCGGGGAGCTGTTTTTT. The chain couples TRBV4-1 to TRBJ2-2, with 9 bases aligning to TRBD2. The CDR3 contains 18 residues. Germline V gives CDR1 MGHRA, CDR2 YSYEKL. With V trimmed by 1 base and J by 1 base, 7 bases remained unmatched.

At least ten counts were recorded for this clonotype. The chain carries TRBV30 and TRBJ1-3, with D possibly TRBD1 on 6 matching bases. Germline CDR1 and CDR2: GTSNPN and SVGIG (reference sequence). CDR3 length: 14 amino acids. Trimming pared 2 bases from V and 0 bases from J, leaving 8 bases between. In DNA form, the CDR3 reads TGTGCCTGGAGTCAGGGGCTCTCTGGAAACACCATATATTTT. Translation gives CAWSQGLSGNTIYF.

Here the CDR3 DNA reads TGTGCCAGCAGTTCTGGACAGGGGAGAACCGGGGAGCTGTTTTTT. Translating gives CASSSGQGRTGELFF. This chain links TRBV12-3 or TRBV12-4 with TRBJ2-2; TRBD1 aligns across 9 bases. The CDR3 runs to 15 residues. The trim removed 4 bases at V and 5 bases at J, leaving 5 bases unmatched.

CDR3 amino acids: CASSPSVYEQYF. CDR3 nucleotides: TGTGCCAGCTCCCCCTCCGTCTACGAGCAGTACTTC. The V gene is TRBV6-1, the J gene TRBJ2-7; D is ambiguous. Germline V gene data show CDR1 as MNHNS and CDR2 as SASEGT. The CDR3 totals 12 residues. Trimming took off 8 bases at V and 3 bases at J, with 11 bases between the two ends.

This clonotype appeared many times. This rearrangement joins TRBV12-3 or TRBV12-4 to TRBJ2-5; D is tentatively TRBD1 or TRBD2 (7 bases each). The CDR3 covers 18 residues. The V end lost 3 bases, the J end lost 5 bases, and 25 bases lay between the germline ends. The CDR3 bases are TGTGCCAGCAGTTTGAATCGGGAGGCAGGGGGACGGGGGGAGACCCAGTACTTC. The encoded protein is CASSLNREAGGRGETQYF.

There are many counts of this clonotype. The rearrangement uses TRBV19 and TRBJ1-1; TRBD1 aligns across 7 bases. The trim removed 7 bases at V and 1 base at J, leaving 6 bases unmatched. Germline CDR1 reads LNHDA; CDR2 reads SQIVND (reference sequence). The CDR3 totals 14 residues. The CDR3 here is CASIDRATNTEAFF. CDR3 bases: TGTGCCAGTATTGACAGGGCCACGAACACTGAAGCTTTCTTT. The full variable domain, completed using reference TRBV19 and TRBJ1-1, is DGGITQSPKYLFRKEGQNVTLSCEQNLNHDAMYWYRQDPGQGLRLIYYSQIVNDFQKGDIAEGYSVSREKKESFPLTVTSAQKNPTAFYLCASIDRATNTEAFFGQGTRLTVV.

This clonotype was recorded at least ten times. The CDR3 region is CASSSRSLSSSDTEAFF. The CDR3 DNA follows: TGTGCCAGCAGTTCGCGCTCGCTTTCGAGTTCGGACACTGAAGCTTTCTTT. The rearrangement uses TRBV27 and TRBJ1-1; D uncertain. The germline gives CDR1 MNHEY, CDR2 SMNVEV (reference sequence). The V end was cut by 4 bases, the J end by 3 bases, with 21 bases between. CDR3 size: 17 residues.

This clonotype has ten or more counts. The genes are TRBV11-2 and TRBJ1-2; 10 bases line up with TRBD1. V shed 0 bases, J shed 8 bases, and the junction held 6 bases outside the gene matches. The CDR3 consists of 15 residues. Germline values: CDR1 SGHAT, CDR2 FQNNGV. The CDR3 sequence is CASSLDRDRGGGYTF. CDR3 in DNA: TGTGCCAGCAGCTTAGATCGGGACAGGGGAGGGGGCTACACCTTC.

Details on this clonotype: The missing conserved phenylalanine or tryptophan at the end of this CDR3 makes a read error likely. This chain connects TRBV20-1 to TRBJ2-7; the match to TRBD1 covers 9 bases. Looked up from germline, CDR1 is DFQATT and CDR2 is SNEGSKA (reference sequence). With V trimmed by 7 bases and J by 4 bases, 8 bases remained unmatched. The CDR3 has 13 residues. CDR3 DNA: TGCAGTGTCCGGGGACAGGGATTTTACGAGCAGTACCTT. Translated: CSVRGQGFYEQYL.

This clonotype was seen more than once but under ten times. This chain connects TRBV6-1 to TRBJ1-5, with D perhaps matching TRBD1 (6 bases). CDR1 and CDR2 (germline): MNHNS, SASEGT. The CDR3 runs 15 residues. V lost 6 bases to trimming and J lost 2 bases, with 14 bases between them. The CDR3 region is CASREQGWGNQPQHF. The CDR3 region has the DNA TGTGCCAGCAGAGAACAGGGTTGGGGCAATCAGCCCCAGCATTTT.

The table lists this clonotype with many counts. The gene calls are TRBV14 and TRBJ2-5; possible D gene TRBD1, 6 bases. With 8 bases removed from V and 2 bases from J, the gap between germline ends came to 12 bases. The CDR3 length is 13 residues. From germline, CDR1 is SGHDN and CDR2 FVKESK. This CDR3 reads CASARTDQETQYF. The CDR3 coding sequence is TGTGCCAGCGCAAGGACAGATCAAGAGACCCAGTACTTC.

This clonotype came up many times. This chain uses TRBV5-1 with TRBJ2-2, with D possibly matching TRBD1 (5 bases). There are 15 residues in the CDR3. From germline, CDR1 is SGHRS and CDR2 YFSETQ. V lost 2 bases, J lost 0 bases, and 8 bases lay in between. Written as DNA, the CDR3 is TGCGCCAGCAGCTTTGACAGAGCGAACACCGGGGAGCTGTTTTTT. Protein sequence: CASSFDRANTGELFF. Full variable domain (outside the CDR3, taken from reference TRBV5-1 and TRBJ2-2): KAGVTQTPRYLIKTRGQQVTLSCSPISGHRSVSWYQQTPGQGLQFLFEYFSETQRNKGNFPGRFSGRQFSNSRSEMNVSTLELGDSALYLCASSFDRANTGELFFGEGSRLTVL.

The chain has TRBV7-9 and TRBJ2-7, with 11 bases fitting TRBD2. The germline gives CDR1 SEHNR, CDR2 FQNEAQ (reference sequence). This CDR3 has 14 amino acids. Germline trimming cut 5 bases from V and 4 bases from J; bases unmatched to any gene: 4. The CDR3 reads CASSQLAGVYEQYF. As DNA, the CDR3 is TGTGCCAGCAGCCAACTAGCGGGAGTTTACGAGCAGTACTTC.

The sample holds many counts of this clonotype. The CDR3 DNA follows: TGCAGTGCTCCGGCGACAGGACAAGAGACCCAGTACTTC. It is translated as CSAPATGQETQYF. The V call is TRBV20-1, the J call TRBJ2-5, with D perhaps TRBD1 (6 bases). Germline loops: CDR1 DFQATT, CDR2 SNEGSKA (reference sequence). This CDR3 has 13 amino acids. Trimming stripped 5 bases from V and 2 bases from J, with 12 bases between.

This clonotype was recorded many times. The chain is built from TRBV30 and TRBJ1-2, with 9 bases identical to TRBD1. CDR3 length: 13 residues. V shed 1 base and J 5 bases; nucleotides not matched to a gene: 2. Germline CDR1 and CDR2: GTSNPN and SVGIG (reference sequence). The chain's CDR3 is CAWSAQGAYGYTF. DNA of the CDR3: TGTGCCTGGAGTGCACAGGGGGCGTATGGCTACACCTTC.

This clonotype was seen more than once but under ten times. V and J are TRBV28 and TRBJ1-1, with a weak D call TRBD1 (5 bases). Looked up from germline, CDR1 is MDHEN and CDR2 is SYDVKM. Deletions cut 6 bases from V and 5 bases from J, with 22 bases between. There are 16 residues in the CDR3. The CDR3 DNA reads TGTGCCAGCAGACCCCCCTGGGACGGTGCTCGGACTGAAGCTTTCTTT. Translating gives CASRPPWDGARTEAFF.

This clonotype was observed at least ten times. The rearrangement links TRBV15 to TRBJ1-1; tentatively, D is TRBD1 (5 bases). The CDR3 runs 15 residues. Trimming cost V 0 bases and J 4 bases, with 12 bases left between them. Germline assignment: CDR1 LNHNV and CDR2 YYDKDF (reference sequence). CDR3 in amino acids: CATSRDRAGPTEAFF. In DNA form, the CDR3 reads TGTGCCACCAGCAGAGATCGGGCAGGGCCCACTGAAGCTTTCTTT.

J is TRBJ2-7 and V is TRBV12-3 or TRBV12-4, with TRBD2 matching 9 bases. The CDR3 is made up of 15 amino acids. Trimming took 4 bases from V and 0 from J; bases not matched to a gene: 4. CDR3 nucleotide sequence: TGTGCCAGCAGTTGGCGTAGCGGGAGCTCCTACGAGCAGTACTTC. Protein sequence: CASSWRSGSSYEQYF.

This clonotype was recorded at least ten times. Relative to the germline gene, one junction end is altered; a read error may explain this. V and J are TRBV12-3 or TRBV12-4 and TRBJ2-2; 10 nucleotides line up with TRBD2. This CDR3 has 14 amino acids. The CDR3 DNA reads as TGTGCCAGCAGTTTAAGCGGGAGGGCCGGAGAGCTGTTTTTT. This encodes CASSLSGRAGELFF.

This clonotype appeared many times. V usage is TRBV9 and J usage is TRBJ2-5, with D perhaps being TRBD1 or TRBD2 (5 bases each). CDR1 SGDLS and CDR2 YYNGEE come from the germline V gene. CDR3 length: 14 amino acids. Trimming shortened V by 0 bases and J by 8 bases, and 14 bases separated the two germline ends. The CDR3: CASSVDPTEGTQYF. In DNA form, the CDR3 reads TGTGCCAGCAGCGTAGATCCGACAGAGGGAACCCAGTACTTC.

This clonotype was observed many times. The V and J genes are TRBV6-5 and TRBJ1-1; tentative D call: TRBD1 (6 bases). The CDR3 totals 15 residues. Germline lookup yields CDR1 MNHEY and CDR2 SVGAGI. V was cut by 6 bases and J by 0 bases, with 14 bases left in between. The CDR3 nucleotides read TGTGCCAGCAGGACCGCCCAGGGGATGAACACTGAAGCTTTCTTT. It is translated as CASRTAQGMNTEAFF.

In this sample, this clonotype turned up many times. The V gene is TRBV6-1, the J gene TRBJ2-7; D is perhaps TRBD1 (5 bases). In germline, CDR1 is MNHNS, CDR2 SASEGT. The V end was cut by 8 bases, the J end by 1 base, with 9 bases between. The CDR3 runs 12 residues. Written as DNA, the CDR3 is TGTGCCAGCCAGGGTGATTCCTACGAGCAGTACTTC. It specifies CASQGDSYEQYF.

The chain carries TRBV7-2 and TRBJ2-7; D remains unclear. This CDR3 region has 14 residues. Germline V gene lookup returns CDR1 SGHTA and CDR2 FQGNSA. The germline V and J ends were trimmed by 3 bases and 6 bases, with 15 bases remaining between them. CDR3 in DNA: TGTGCCAGCAGCTTTGACTTAAGCTCGGGCGAGCAGTACTTC. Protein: CASSFDLSSGEQYF.

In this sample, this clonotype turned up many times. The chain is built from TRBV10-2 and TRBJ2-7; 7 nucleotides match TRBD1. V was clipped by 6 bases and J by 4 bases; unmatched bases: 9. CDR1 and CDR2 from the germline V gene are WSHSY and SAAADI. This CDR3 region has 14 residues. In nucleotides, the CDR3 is TGCGCCAGCAGGGTCTCTGACAGGGCTTACGAGCAGTACTTC. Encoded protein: CASRVSDRAYEQYF.